The table lists the clone carrying this TCR beta chain with many counts. Antigen specificity is unknown. CDR1 WNHNN and CDR2 SYGVQD come from the germline V gene (reference sequence). V lost 3 bases and J 1 base, leaving 7 bases between the germline ends. The CDR3 covers 13 residues. The sample is drawn from a study of regulatory T cells in long-lasting Graves disease. Libraries of TCR beta came from iRepertoire HTBI primers plus Arm-PCR of CDR3 regions. Per the authors' pipeline: Samples revealed about 63 TRBV and over 12 TRBJ segments. TCRdb re-analysed the multiplex PCR reads in MiXCR, keeping a single row per CDR3 protein. The V and J calls shown here were made by TCRdb, not taken from the authors' results. Of about 400,000 distinct CDR3 sequences in the sample, about a sixth were seen once. Specified time point: newly diagnosed GD, antithyroid drugs for less than 3 months. PBMC RNA served as the TCR library source.

Study-wide results and caveats: Thyroid tissue was not studied; only peripheral blood was.

Sequences were derived from peripheral blood mononuclear cells (PBMCs), sampled at new diagnosis, from a patient treated with antithyroid drugs. This clonotype was sampled from a female donor with Graves disease. The rearrangement links TRBV10-1 to TRBJ2-7, with D unresolved. The DNA of the CDR3 is TGCGCCAGCAGTGAAAAACTTTCCTACGAGCAGTACTTC. Amino acid sequence: CASSEKLSYEQYF.